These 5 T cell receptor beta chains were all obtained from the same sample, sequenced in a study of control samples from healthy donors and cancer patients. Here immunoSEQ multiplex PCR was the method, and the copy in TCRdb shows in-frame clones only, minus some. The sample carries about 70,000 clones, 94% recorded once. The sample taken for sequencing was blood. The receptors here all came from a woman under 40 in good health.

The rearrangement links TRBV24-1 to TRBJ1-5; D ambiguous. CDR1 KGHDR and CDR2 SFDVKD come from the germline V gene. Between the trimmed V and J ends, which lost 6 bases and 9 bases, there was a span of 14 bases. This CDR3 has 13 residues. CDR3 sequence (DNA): TGTGCCACCAGTTTCGCAGGTGAGATGCCCCAGCATTTT. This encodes CATSFAGEMPQHF.

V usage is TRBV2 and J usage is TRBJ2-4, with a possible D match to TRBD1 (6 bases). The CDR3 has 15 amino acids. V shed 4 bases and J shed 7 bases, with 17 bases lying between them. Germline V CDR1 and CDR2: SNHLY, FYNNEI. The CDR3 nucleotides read TGTGCCAGCAGTGTACGACAGGCCCCGGGGAACATTCAGTACTTC. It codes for CASSVRQAPGNIQYF. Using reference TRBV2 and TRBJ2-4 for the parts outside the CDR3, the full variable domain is EPEVTQTPSHQVTQMGQEVILRCVPISNHLYFYWYRQILGQKVEFLVSFYNNEISEKSEIFDDQFSVERPDGSNFTLKIRSTKLEDSAMYFCASSVRQAPGNIQYFGAGTRLSVL.

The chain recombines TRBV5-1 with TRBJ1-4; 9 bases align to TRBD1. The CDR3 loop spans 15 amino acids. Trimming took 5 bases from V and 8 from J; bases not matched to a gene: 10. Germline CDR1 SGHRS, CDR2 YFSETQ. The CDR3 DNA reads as TGCGCCAGCAGGGATTCACAGGGGGCGGGGGAAAAACTGTTTTTT. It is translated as CASRDSQGAGEKLFF.

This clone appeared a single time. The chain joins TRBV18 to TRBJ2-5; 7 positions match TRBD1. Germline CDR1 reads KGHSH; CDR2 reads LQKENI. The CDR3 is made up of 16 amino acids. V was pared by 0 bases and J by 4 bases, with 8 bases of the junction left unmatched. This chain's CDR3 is CASSPPGGKGRETQYF. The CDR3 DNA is TGTGCCAGCTCACCACCAGGGGGCAAAGGGAGAGAGACCCAGTACTTC.

CDR3 residues: CASSPDKYGYTF. The CDR3 nucleotides are TGTGCCAGCAGCCCGGACAAGTATGGCTACACCTTC. The chain joins TRBV4-2 to TRBJ1-2; possible D gene TRBD1, 5 bases. Germline CDR1 and CDR2: LGHNA and YNFKEQ. The CDR3 is 12 residues long. V lost 4 bases to trimming and J lost 5 bases, with 8 bases between them.